The clone carrying this T cell receptor (beta chain) has a count of ten or more. What it binds is not known. Whole blood, unfractionated, served as the material for total RNA extraction. The CDR3 sequence is 15 residues long. Trimming removed 3 bases from V and 5 bases from J, with 15 bases in between. Germline CDR1 reads MNHEY; CDR2 reads SVGAGI. During construction of the library, unique molecular identifiers were attached to individual cDNA molecules for quantitative, reproducible TCR counting. Per the study methods: The number of TCRs in each sample had a median of approximately 95,000 and spanned 23,224 to 690,600. TCRdb redid the calling of the 5' RACE reads with MiXCR, one entry per CDR3 protein. TCRdb's processing, not the authors', yielded these V and J calls. The data contain some 150,000 distinct CDR3 sequences, roughly 4% of them singletons. The data were obtained in a study of human T cells and chemical hapten exposure. The wider study: The study traced per-sample TCR yield variation mainly to small differences in pooled library volumes. General study points: With regard to DPC sensitization, TCRs above 1 in 1000 frequency did not change.

The origin of this receptor is a female donor in good health. This chain joins TRBV6-5 and TRBJ2-3; D may be TRBD1 (5 bases). The CDR3 DNA sequence: TGTGCCAGCAGTTATTTGCCTACCCAGGGAGATACGCAGTATTTT. Translation: CASSYLPTQGDTQYF.